The 12 T cell receptor beta chains listed next were all sequenced from one sample in a study of blood T cell repertoires in COVID-19. Produced via immunoSEQ multiplex PCR; TCRdb's table is partial and in-frame only. This table has around 400,000 clones, roughly 90% appearing once. Sequencing input: peripheral blood. These receptors were obtained from a man aged 35 to 55 with acute or convalescent COVID-19.

The chain links TRBV9 to TRBJ2-7; D not certain. V dropped 0 bases and J dropped 5 bases, with 12 bases sitting between them. CDR3 length: 14 amino acids. Germline CDR1 is SGDLS and CDR2 is YYNGEE. This CDR3 reads CASSVATTGDEQYF. As DNA, the CDR3 is TGTGCCAGCAGCGTAGCTACGACTGGAGACGAGCAGTACTTC.

Comments on this clone: Within the sample, other DNA sequences also encode this same CDR3. This chain joins TRBV18 and TRBJ1-1, with D possibly matching TRBD1 (6 bases). V dropped 2 bases and J dropped 0 bases, with 10 bases sitting between them. The V gene's germline CDR1 is KGHSH and CDR2 LQKENI. This CDR3 is 15 amino acids long. CDR3 loop: CASSPSGGLNTEAFF. The CDR3 bases are TGTGCCAGCTCACCATCGGGGGGCCTGAACACTGAAGCTTTCTTT.

This clone was observed a few times. V gene TRBV28 combines with J gene TRBJ1-2, with 8 bases identical to TRBD1. CDR3 size: 15 residues. Germline V gives CDR1 MDHEN, CDR2 SYDVKM. V lost 3 bases, J lost 2 bases, and 5 bases stayed unmatched. The CDR3 spells CASSLRQGWNYGYTF. The CDR3 bases are TGTGCCAGCAGTTTGCGACAGGGGTGGAACTATGGCTACACCTTC.

V and J are TRBV11-2 and TRBJ2-7, with TRBD1 as a possible D gene (5 bases). The CDR3 extends over 13 amino acids. CDR1 is SGHAT and CDR2 is FQNNGV in the germline V gene. Trimming left V 4 bases short and J 3 bases short, with 10 bases between. For the CDR3, the DNA is TGTGCCAGCAGCTCAGGACACCTCTACGAGCAGTACTTC. It translates to CASSSGHLYEQYF.

This clone was picked up one time. The V gene is TRBV5-6, the J gene TRBJ2-7; 8 nucleotides align to TRBD1. Germline assignment: CDR1 SGHDT and CDR2 YYEEEE. The CDR3 is 15 residues long. With V trimmed by 4 bases and J by 3 bases, 9 bases remained unmatched. For the CDR3, the DNA is TGTGCCAGCAGCGTGCAGGACAGGGCGCTCTACGAGCAGTACTTC. Translation gives CASSVQDRALYEQYF.

CDR3 sequence (DNA): TGTGCCAGCAGTTTACTGGGGACTAGCGGGAGAGTTGAGCAGTTCTTC. Its protein is CASSLLGTSGRVEQFF. V and J are TRBV27 and TRBJ2-1; TRBD2 matches 14 bases. The CDR3 runs to 16 residues. Germline V gives CDR1 MNHEY, CDR2 SMNVEV (reference sequence). V lost 2 bases to trimming and J lost 9 bases; unmatched junction nucleotides: 6.

This chain links TRBV28 with TRBJ1-3; no firm D call. This CDR3 contains 15 residues. Per the germline V gene, CDR1 is MDHEN and CDR2 is SYDVKM. Trimming pared 10 bases from V and 7 bases from J, leaving 23 bases between. CDR3 sequence (DNA): TGTGCCACCCCGTTGGAGTTCTGTACGCAGAACACCATATATTTT. Protein product: CATPLEFCTQNTIYF.

The chain employs TRBV1 and TRBJ2-1; TRBD2, the D gene given by the table, was not confirmed from the DNA. TRBV1 is an annotated pseudogene. The CDR3 has 12 residues. The CDR3 region is CTSSQTSNEQFF. In nucleotides, the CDR3 is TGCACCAGCAGCCAGACTAGCAATGAGCAGTTCTTC.

This chain links TRBV18 with TRBJ1-4; 8 bases align to TRBD1. Trimming took 2 bases from V and 6 from J; bases not matched to a gene: 2. The CDR3 has 14 residues. CDR1 is KGHSH, CDR2 LQKENI, per germline. CDR3 DNA: TGTGCCAGCTCACCAGAGACAGGGGATGAAAAACTGTTTTTT. Translating gives CASSPETGDEKLFF.

This chain uses TRBV28 with TRBJ2-5; D might be TRBD1 (6 bases). Germline lookup yields CDR1 MDHEN and CDR2 SYDVKM. V was shortened by 5 bases and J by 3 bases, with 10 bases between the two germline ends. This CDR3 has 13 amino acids. In nucleotides, the CDR3 is TGTGCCAGCAGTCCTCCAGGGGAAGAGACCCAGTACTTC. Its protein is CASSPPGEETQYF.

The V gene is TRBV2, the J gene TRBJ1-5; D gene uncertain. The length of the CDR3 is 12 residues. Germline CDR1 is SNHLY and CDR2 is FYNNEI. The V and J ends lost 8 bases and 3 bases respectively, with 8 bases between them. DNA of the CDR3: TGTGCCAGCGAGGGAGTCAATCAGCCCCAGCATTTT. Residues: CASEGVNQPQHF.

The V gene is TRBV6-6, the J gene TRBJ2-5, with D possibly being TRBD1 (6 bases). Trimming removed 6 bases from V and 8 bases from J, with 25 bases in between. The V gene's germline CDR1 is MNHNY and CDR2 SVGAGI (reference sequence). The CDR3 has 16 residues. CDR3 coding DNA: TGTGCCAGCAGCCGACCTCTCAGACAGGCCCATCGAACCCAGTACTTC. Translation: CASSRPLRQAHRTQYF.